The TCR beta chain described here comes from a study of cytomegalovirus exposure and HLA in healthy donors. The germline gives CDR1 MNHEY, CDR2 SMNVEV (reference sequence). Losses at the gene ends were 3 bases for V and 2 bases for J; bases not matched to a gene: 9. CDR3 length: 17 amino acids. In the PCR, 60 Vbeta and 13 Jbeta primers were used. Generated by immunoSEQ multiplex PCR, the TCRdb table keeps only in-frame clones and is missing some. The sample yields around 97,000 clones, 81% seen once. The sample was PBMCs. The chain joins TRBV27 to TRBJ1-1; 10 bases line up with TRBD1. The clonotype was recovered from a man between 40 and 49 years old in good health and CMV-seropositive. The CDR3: CASSFLTPTGGNTEAFF. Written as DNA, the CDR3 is TGTGCCAGCAGTTTTCTTACTCCGACAGGGGGCAACACTGAAGCTTTCTTT.